This is a list of T cell receptor beta chains from one sample in a study of T cell responses to AZD1222 COVID-19 vaccine. Profiled with immunoSEQ multiplex PCR; TCRdb holds only in-frame clones, not every one. The data show about 100,000 clones, around 82% seen once. Material: peripheral blood, obtained on day 0 of AZD1222 vaccination. These receptors were taken from an adult in good health. Both conserved end residues are part of each CDR3. The D gene is left open where the match is weak. Clone size is not always given. Where it is, it says once, few, many or a class for expanded clones.

v_call	j_call	d_call	clone_size	cdr3_nt	cdr3_aa
TRBV5-6	TRBJ1-5	NA	NA	TGTGCCAGCAGCTTGAGGGGAACCAATCAGCCCCAGCATTTT	CASSLRGTNQPQHF
TRBV21-1	TRBJ1-1	NA	NA	TGTGCCAGCAGCAAAGAATGGGGGACAGGGGGCACGAACACTGAAGCTTTCTTT	CASSKEWGTGGTNTEAFF
TRBV29-1	TRBJ2-7	NA	NA	TGCAGCGGTGGGACAAACTACGAGCAGTACTTC	CSGGTNYEQYF
TRBV28	TRBJ2-7	NA	NA	TGTGCCAGCAGTCCCTCCCTCGTAGGCAGGTCCTACGAGCAGTACTTC	CASSPSLVGRSYEQYF
TRBV4-1	TRBJ1-6	TRBD1	NA	TGCGCCAGCAGCCAAGGGGGGACAGGGCCCACACCCCTCCACTTT	CASSQGGTGPTPLHF
TRBV5-1	TRBJ2-1	NA	NA	TGCGCCAGCAGCTTGGCCTCAGGCGCGCTCAATGAGCAGTTCTTC	CASSLASGALNEQFF
TRBV5-1	TRBJ2-7	NA	NA	TGCGCCAGCAGCTTGGGTTACGAGCAGTACTTC	CASSLGYEQYF
TRBV9	TRBJ1-1	NA	NA	TGTGCCAGCAGCGGTAGCGGTACTGAAGCTTTCTTT	CASSGSGTEAFF
TRBV5-4	TRBJ1-5	NA	once	TGTGCCAGCAGCGAGGGGGGTTTGCAGCCCCAGCATTTT	CASSEGGLQPQHF
TRBV7-2	TRBJ1-2	TRBD1	NA	TGTGCCAGCAGCTTAGTTGGGACAGGTCCCTGGCACACCTTC	CASSLVGTGPWHTF
TRBV12-5	TRBJ1-1	NA	few	TGTGCTAGTGGTTTGGTACCGGAGACCACTGAAGCTTTCTTT	CASGLVPETTEAFF
TRBV4-3	TRBJ2-5	NA	NA	TGCGCCAGCAGCCTGGTCGAGGGCGCAGAGACCCAGTACTTC	CASSLVEGAETQYF
TRBV4-1	TRBJ1-3	NA	NA	TGCGCCAGCAGCCAAGGCGGGGGTACTGGAGGAAACACCATATATTTT	CASSQGGGTGGNTIYF
TRBV5-1	TRBJ1-1	NA	NA	TGCGCCAGCAGCTTGGATAGGGTCGGGGGCACTTTCTTT	CASSLDRVGGTFF
TRBV5-4	TRBJ1-5	NA	few	TGTGCCAGCAGCTTGGGTCGGGGCAATCAGCCCCAGCATTTT	CASSLGRGNQPQHF
TRBV4-3	TRBJ2-1	TRBD1	NA	TGCGCCAGCAGCCCAGGACAGGGGTCGTACAATGAGCAGTTCTTC	CASSPGQGSYNEQFF
TRBV5-1	TRBJ2-1	TRBD2	NA	TGCGCCAGCAGCCCGATCGTAGCGGGATCGTACAATGAGCAGTTCTTC	CASSPIVAGSYNEQFF
TRBV4-2	TRBJ1-1	NA	once	TGTGCCAGCAGCCCAGGGATCCTTAATATACCCAAGGGGAACACTGAAGCTTTCTTT	CASSPGILNIPKGNTEAFF
TRBV3-1/TRBV3-2	TRBJ1-2	NA	once	TGTGCCAGCAGCCAAGAGCCTGGCAGGCGCCTGGCTGGCTACACCTTC	CASSQEPGRRLAGYTF
TRBV10-2	TRBJ2-2	NA	NA	TGCGCCAGCAGTGGGGCCGGGGAGCTGTTTTTT	CASSGAGELFF
TRBV21-1	TRBJ1-3	NA	NA	TGTGCCAGCAGCAAAGTGGGGGACAGCACCCGCCACTGGCTACACTCTGGAAACACCATATATTTT	CASSKVGDSTRHWLHSGNTIYF
TRBV10-3	TRBJ1-5	NA	NA	TGTGCCATCAGTGAGTCAACAGCGAGCAATCAGCCCCAGCATTTT	CAISESTASNQPQHF
TRBV3-1/TRBV3-2	TRBJ1-1	NA	NA	TGTGCCAGCAGCCAAGGTGGCACCCTTGAAGCTTTCTTT	CASSQGGTLEAFF
TRBV27	TRBJ2-5	NA	few	TGTGCCAGCAGTCCCCGACTGAGAGAGACCCAGTACTTC	CASSPRLRETQYF
TRBV7-2	TRBJ1-1	TRBD1	NA	TGTGCCAGCAGCTTGTGGACAGGGTCGAACACTGAAGCTTTCTTT	CASSLWTGSNTEAFF
TRBV15	TRBJ2-2	TRBD1	NA	TGTGCCACCAGCACCCGCTACGGGACAGGGGCGAACACCGGGGAGCTGTTTTTT	CATSTRYGTGANTGELFF
TRBV10-3	TRBJ2-1	NA	NA	TGTGCCATCAGTGACGGGGAGGCCTACAATGAGCAGTTCTTC	CAISDGEAYNEQFF
TRBV6-6	TRBJ1-1	TRBD1	once	TGTGCCAGCAGTTACTCTCAGGGGGCTGGTGAAGCTTTCTTT	CASSYSQGAGEAFF
TRBV13	TRBJ1-1	NA	NA	TGTGCCAGCAGCTTATTATCGGGGGAGAACACTGAAGCTTTCTTT	CASSLLSGENTEAFF
TRBV7-9	TRBJ2-5	TRBD1	few	TGTGCCAGCACCGTGACAGGGCGCCAAGAGACCCAGTACTTC	CASTVTGRQETQYF
TRBV4-2	TRBJ1-5	TRBD1	NA	TGTGCCAGCAGCCAAACAGGGGGCTCAAATCAGCCCCAGCATTTT	CASSQTGGSNQPQHF
TRBV28	TRBJ1-1	NA	NA	TGTGCCAGCAGCCTTCCCAGGGGAATCACTGAAGCTTTCTTT	CASSLPRGITEAFF
TRBV4-1	TRBJ1-2	NA	NA	TGCGCCAGCAGCCCTTCGGGGCCTACGAACTATGGCTACACCTTC	CASSPSGPTNYGYTF
TRBV7-9	TRBJ1-1	NA	NA	TGTGCCACTCGAGGACAGCCTAACACTGAAGCTTTCTTT	CATRGQPNTEAFF
TRBV9	TRBJ1-2	NA	NA	TGTGCCAGCAGCGTCGGAGGGCTTTCGGGCTACACCTTC	CASSVGGLSGYTF
TRBV2	TRBJ1-4	NA	NA	TGTGCCAGCAGTGTCCAAGAAAAACTGTTTTTT	CASSVQEKLFF
TRBV27	TRBJ2-5	TRBD2	NA	TGTGCCAGCAGTCTGAGCGGGACGGGACAAGAGACCCAGTACTTC	CASSLSGTGQETQYF
TRBV24-1	TRBJ1-6	TRBD1	NA	TGTGCCACCAGGGCAGGGACAGATAATTCACCCCTCCACTTT	CATRAGTDNSPLHF
TRBV6-5	TRBJ1-2	TRBD1	NA	TGTGCCAGCAGTCAGGGGGCAGGTGGCTACACCTTC	CASSQGAGGYTF
TRBV4-3	TRBJ1-2	NA	NA	TGCGCCAGCAGCCAAGAGACAGGATATGGCTACACCTTC	CASSQETGYGYTF
TRBV10-2	TRBJ1-2	NA	once	TGCGCCAGCAGTGAGTCGTGGACGGGGAACTATGGCTACACCTTC	CASSESWTGNYGYTF
TRBV7-9	TRBJ2-7	NA	NA	TGTGCCAGCAGCTTAGGCCCCCAAACGCTGGGTCCCTACGAGCAGTACTTC	CASSLGPQTLGPYEQYF
TRBV18	TRBJ1-5	TRBD1	few	TGTGCCAGCTCACCGACAGGGGGCAATCAGCCCCAGCATTTT	CASSPTGGNQPQHF
TRBV28	TRBJ2-5	TRBD2	NA	TGTGCCAGCAGTTTAGCACTAGCGGGAGGTTTGGAGACCCAGTACTTC	CASSLALAGGLETQYF
TRBV5-1	TRBJ2-4	TRBD2	NA	TGCGCCAGCAGCTTAGGGACTAGCCAAAACATTCAGTACTTC	CASSLGTSQNIQYF
TRBV27	TRBJ1-2	NA	NA	TGTGCCAGCAGTCCGCAGGGGCGCGGTGGCTACACCTTC	CASSPQGRGGYTF
TRBV4-2	TRBJ1-2	NA	NA	TGTGCCAGCAGCCAAGATATGACTGTCTATGGCTACACCTTC	CASSQDMTVYGYTF
TRBV7-2	TRBJ1-4	TRBD1	once	TGTGCCAGCAGCTTAGCAGGGGGCTCAGGTGAAAAACTGTTTTTT	CASSLAGGSGEKLFF
TRBV28	TRBJ1-1	NA	NA	TGTGCCAGCAGTTCTCCGGGTTCTTACACTGAAGCTTTCTTT	CASSSPGSYTEAFF
TRBV9	TRBJ2-5	NA	NA	TGTGCCAGCAGCGTGGGGGACACCAATTATCGGGAGACCCAGTACTTC	CASSVGDTNYRETQYF
TRBV3-1/TRBV3-2	TRBJ2-1	TRBD1	NA	TGTGCCAGCAGCCAAACCGACAGGGGGAACAATGAGCAGTTCTTC	CASSQTDRGNNEQFF